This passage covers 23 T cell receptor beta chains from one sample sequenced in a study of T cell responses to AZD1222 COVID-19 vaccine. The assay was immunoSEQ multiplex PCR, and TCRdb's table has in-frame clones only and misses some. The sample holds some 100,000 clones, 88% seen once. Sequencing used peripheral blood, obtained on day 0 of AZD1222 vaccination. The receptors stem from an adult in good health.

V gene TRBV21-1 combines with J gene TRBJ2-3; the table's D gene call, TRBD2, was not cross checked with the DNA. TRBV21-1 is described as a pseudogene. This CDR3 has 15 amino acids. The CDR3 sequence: CASSKLSLAGDTQYF. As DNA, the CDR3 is TGTGCCAGCAGCAAATTATCGCTAGCGGGAGATACGCAGTATTTT.

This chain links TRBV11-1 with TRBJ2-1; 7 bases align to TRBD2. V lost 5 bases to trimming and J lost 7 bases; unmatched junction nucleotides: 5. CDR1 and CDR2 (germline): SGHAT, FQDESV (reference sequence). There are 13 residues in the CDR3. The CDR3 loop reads CASSRTSRNEQFF. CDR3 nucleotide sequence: TGTGCCAGCAGCAGGACTAGTAGGAATGAGCAGTTCTTC.

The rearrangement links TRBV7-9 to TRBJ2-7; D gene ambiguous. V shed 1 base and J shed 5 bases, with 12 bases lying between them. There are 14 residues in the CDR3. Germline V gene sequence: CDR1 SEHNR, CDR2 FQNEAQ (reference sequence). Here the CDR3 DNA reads TGTGCCAGCAGCTTAGAACAGATCGCGAACGAGCAGTACTTC. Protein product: CASSLEQIANEQYF.

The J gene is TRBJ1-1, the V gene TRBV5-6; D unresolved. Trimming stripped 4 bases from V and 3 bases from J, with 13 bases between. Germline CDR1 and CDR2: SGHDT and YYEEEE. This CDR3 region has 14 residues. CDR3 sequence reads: CASSLGPGDTEAFF. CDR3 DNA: TGTGCCAGCAGCCTTGGACCGGGCGACACTGAAGCTTTCTTT.

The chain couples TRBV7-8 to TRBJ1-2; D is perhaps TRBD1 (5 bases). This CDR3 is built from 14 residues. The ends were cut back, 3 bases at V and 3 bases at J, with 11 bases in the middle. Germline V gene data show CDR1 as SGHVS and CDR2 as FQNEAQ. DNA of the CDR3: TGTGCCAGCAGCTTTTCTGGGGGATACTATGGCTACACCTTC. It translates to CASSFSGGYYGYTF.

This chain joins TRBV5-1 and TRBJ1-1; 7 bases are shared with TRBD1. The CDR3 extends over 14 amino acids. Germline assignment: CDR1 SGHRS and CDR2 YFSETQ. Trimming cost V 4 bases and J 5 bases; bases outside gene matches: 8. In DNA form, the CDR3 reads TGCGCCAGCAGCCGGGACAGTGGGTCGACTGAAGCTTTCTTT. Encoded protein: CASSRDSGSTEAFF.

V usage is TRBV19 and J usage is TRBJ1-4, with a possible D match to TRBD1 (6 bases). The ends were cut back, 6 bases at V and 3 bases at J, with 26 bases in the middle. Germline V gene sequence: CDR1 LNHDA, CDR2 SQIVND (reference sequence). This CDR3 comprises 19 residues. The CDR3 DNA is TGTGCCAGTAGGATCCCTTGGGGGGGGCGGCGCCCGGCTAATGAAAAACTGTTTTTT. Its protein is CASRIPWGGRRPANEKLFF. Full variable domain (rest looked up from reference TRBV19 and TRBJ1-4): DGGITQSPKYLFRKEGQNVTLSCEQNLNHDAMYWYRQDPGQGLRLIYYSQIVNDFQKGDIAEGYSVSREKKESFPLTVTSAQKNPTAFYLCASRIPWGGRRPANEKLFFGSGTQLSVL.

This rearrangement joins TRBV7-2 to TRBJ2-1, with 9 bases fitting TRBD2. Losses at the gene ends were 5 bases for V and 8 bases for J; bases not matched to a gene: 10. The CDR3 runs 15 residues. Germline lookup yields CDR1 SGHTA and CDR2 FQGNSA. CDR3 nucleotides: TGTGCCAGCAGCCCACCGGGGGTAGCGGGAGATGAGCAGTTCTTC. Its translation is CASSPPGVAGDEQFF.

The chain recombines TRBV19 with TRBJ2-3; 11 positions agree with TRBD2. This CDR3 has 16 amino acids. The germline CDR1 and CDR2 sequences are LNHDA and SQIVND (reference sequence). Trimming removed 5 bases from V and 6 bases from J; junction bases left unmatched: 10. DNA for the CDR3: TGTGCCAGTAGTCGGGGACTAGCGGTCCTTGAGGATACGCAGTATTTT. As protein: CASSRGLAVLEDTQYF.

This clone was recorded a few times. The CDR3 loop reads CASSLPTALEFNQPQHF. The CDR3 DNA reads TGTGCCAGCAGTTTACCGACAGCCTTAGAATTCAATCAGCCCCAGCATTTT. The rearrangement uses TRBV27 and TRBJ1-5; possibly TRBD1 for D (5 bases). The germline CDR1 and CDR2 sequences are MNHEY and SMNVEV (reference sequence). The CDR3 is 17 residues long. V lost 2 bases to trimming and J lost 3 bases, with 17 bases between them.

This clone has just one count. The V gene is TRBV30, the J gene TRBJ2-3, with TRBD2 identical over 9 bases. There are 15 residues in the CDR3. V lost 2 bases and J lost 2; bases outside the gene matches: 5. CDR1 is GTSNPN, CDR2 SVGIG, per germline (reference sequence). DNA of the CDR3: TGTGCCTGGAGTCCTCGACTAGCGGCCACAGATACGCAGTATTTT. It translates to CAWSPRLAATDTQYF.

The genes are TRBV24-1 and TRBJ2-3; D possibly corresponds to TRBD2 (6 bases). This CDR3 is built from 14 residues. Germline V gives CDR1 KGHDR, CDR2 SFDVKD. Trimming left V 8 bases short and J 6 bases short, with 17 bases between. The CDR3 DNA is TGTGCCACCACCCCGGGGGATCGGGTGGATACGCAGTATTTT. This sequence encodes CATTPGDRVDTQYF.

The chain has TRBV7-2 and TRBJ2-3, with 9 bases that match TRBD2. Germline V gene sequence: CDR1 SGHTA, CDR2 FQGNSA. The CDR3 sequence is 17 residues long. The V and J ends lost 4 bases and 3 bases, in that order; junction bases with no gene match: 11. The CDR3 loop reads CASSSGAGGPRTDTQYF. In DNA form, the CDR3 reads TGTGCCAGCAGCTCCGGGGCGGGAGGGCCTAGGACAGATACGCAGTATTTT.

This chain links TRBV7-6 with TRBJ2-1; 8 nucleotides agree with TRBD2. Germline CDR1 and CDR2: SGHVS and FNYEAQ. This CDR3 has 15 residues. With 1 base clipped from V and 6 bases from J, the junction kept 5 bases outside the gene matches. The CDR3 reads CASSLGYGGGNEQFF. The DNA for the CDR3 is TGTGCCAGCAGCTTAGGATACGGGGGGGGCAATGAGCAGTTCTTC. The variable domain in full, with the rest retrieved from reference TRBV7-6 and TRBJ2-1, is GAGVSQSPRYKVTKRGQDVALRCDPISGHVSLYWYRQALGQGPEFLTYFNYEAQQDKSGLPNDRFSAERPEGSISTLTIQRTEQRDSAMYRCASSLGYGGGNEQFFGPGTRLTVL.

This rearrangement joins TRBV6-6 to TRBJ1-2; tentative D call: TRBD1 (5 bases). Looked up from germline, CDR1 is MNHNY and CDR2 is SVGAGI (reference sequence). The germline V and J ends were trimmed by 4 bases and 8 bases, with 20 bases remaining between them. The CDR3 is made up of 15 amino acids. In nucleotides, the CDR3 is TGTGCCAGCAGTTCTTACCGGGGCCAAGAGATGGGCTACACCTTC. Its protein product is CASSSYRGQEMGYTF.

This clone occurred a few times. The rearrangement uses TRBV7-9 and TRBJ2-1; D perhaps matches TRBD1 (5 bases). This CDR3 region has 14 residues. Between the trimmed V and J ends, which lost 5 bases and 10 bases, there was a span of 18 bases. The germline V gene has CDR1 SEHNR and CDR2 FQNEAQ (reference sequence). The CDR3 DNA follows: TGTGCCAGCAGCCCCGGAGCTAGGGGTGTGGAGCAGTTCTTC. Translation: CASSPGARGVEQFF.

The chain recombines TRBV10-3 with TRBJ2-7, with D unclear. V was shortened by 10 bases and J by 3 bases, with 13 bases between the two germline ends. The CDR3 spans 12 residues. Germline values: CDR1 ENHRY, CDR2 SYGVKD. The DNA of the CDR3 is TGTGCCAGTGCCGTACCCAACTACGAGCAGTACTTC. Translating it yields CASAVPNYEQYF.

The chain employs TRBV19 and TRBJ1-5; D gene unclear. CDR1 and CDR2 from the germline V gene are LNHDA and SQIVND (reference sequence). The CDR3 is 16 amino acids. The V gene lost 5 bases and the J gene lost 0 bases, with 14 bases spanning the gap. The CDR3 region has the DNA TGTGCCAGTAGTGATAAACCGCCCTATAGCAATCAGCCCCAGCATTTT. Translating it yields CASSDKPPYSNQPQHF.

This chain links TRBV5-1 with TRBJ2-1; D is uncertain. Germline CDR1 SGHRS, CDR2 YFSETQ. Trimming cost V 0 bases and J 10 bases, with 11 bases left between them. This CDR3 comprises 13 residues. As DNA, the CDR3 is TGCGCCAGCAGCTTGGGGCGCTCTAACGAGCAGTTCTTC. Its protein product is CASSLGRSNEQFF.

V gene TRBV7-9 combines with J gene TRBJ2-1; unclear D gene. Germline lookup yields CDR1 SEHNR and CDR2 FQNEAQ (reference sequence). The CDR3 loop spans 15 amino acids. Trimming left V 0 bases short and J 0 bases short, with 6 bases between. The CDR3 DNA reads TGTGCCAGCAGCTTAGCTGGGGTCTCCTACAATGAGCAGTTCTTC. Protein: CASSLAGVSYNEQFF.

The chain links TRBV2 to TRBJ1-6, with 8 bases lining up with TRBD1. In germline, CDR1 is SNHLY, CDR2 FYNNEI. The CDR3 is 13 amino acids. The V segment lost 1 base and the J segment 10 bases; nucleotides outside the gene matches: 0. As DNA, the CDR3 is TGTGCCAGCAGTGAAGGGACAGGGTCACCCCTCCACTTT. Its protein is CASSEGTGSPLHF.

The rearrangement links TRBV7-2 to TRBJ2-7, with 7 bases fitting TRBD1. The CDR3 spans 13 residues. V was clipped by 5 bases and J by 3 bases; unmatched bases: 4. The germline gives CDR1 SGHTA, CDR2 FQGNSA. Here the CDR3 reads CASSTGTDYEQYF. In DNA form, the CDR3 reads TGTGCCAGCAGCACCGGGACAGACTACGAGCAGTACTTC.

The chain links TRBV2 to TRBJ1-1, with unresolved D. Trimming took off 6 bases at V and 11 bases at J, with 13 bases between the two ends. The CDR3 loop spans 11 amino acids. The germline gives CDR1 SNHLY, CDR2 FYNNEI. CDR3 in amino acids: CASSPYEEAFF. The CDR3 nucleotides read TGTGCCAGCAGCCCGTACGAAGAGGCTTTCTTT.